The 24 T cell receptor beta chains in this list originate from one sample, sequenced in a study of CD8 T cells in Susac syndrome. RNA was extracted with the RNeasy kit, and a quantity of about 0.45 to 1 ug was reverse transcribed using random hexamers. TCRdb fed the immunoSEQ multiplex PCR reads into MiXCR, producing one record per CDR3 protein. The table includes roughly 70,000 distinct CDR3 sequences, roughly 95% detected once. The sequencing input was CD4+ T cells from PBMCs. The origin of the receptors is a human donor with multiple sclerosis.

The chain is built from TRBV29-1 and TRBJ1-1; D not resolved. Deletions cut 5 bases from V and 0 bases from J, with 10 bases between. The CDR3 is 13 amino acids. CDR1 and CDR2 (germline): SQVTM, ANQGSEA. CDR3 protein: CSVRKELNTEAFF. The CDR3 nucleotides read TGCAGCGTTCGGAAAGAATTGAACACTGAAGCTTTCTTT.

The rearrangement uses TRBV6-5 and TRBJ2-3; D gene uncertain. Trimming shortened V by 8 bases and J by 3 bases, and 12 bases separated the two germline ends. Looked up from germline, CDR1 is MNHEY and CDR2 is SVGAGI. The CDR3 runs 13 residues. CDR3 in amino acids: CASRRGVTDTQYF. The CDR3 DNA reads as TGTGCCAGCCGCCGAGGAGTGACAGATACGCAGTATTTT.

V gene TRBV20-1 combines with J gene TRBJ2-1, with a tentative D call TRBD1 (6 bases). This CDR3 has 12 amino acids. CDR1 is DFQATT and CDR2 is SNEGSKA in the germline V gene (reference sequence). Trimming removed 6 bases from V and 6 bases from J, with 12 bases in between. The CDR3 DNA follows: TGCAGTGCGACAGGAGTCGTCAATGAGCAGTTCTTC. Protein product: CSATGVVNEQFF.

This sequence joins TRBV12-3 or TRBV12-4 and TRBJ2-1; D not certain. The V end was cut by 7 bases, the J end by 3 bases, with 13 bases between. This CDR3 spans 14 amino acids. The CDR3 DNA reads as TGTGCCAGCACCACCCCCCTTTACTACAATGAGCAGTTCTTC. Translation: CASTTPLYYNEQFF.

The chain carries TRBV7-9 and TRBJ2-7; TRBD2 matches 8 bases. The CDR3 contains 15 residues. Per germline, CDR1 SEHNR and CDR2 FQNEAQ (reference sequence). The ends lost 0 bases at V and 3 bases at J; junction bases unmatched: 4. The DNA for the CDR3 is TGTGCCAGCAGCTTAGCGGCGGGGGGTTACTACGAGCAGTACTTC. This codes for CASSLAAGGYYEQYF. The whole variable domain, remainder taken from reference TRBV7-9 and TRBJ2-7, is DTGVSQNPRHKITKRGQNVTFRCDPISEHNRLYWYRQTLGQGPEFLTYFQNEAQLEKSRLLSDRFSAERPKGSFSTLEIQRTEQGDSAMYLCASSLAAGGYYEQYFGPGTRLTVT.

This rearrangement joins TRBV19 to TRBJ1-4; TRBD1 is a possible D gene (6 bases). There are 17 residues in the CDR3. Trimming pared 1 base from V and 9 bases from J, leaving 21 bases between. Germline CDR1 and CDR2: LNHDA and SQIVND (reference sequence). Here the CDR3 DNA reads TGTGCCAGTAGTATAGTCCTCCGGGACACACGGGGTCAAAAACTGTTTTTT. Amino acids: CASSIVLRDTRGQKLFF.

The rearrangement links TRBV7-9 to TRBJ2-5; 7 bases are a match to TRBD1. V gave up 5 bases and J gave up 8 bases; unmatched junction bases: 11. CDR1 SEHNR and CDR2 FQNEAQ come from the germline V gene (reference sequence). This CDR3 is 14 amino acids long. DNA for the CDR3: TGTGCCAGCAGCCCATACGGGACAGTGGAAACCCAGTACTTC. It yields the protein CASSPYGTVETQYF.

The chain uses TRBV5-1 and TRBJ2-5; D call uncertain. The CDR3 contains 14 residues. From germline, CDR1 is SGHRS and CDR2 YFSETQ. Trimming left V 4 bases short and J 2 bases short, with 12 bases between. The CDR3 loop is CASSENQRQETQYF. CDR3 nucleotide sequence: TGCGCCAGCAGCGAGAATCAGAGGCAAGAGACCCAGTACTTC.

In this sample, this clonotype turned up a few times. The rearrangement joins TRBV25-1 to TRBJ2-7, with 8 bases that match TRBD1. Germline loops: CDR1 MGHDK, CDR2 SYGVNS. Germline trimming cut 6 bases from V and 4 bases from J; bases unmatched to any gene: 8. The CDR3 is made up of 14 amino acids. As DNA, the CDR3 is TGTGCCAGCAGGGGGACAGGCCGTATTTACGAGCAGTACTTC. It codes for CASRGTGRIYEQYF.

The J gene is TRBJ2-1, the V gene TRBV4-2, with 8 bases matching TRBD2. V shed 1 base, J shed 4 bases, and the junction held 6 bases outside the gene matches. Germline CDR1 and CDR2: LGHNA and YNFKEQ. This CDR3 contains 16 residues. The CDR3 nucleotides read TGTGCCAGCAGCCAAGCGGGGGGGGCCCAGTACAATGAGCAGTTCTTC. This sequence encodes CASSQAGGAQYNEQFF.

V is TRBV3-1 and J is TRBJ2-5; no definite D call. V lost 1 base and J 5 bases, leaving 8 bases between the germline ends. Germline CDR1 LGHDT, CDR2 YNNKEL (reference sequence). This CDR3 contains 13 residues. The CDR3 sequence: CASSQGLSETQYF. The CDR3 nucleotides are TGTGCCAGCAGCCAAGGTCTATCGGAGACCCAGTACTTC.

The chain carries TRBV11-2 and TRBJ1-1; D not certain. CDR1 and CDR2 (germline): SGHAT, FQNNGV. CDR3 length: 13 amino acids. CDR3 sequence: CASLRVTNTEAFF. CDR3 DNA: TGTGCTAGCTTACGCGTCACGAACACTGAAGCTTTCTTT.

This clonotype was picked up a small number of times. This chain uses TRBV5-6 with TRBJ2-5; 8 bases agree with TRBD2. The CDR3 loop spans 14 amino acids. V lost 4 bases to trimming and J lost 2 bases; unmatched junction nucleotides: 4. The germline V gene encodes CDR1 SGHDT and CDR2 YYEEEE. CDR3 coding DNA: TGTGCCAGCAGCCCGGGACTAGGACAAGAGACCCAGTACTTC. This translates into CASSPGLGQETQYF.

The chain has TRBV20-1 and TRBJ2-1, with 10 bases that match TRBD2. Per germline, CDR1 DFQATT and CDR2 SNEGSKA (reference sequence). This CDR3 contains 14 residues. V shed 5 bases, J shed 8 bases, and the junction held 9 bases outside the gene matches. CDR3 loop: CSAGNSGGFHEQFF. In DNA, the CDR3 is TGCAGTGCTGGAAATAGCGGGGGGTTTCATGAGCAGTTCTTC.

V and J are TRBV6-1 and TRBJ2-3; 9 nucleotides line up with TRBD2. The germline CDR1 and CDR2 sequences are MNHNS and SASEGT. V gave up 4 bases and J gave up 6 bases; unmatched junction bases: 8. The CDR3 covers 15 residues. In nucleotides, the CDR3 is TGTGCCAGCAGTGGCGGGACTAGCTGGGCGGATACGCAGTATTTT. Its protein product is CASSGGTSWADTQYF.

The CDR3 protein is CASYTGLAKNIQYF. The CDR3 DNA sequence: TGTGCCAGCTACACAGGGTTAGCCAAAAACATTCAGTACTTC. V usage is TRBV28 and J usage is TRBJ2-4, with D maybe TRBD1 (6 bases). CDR1 and CDR2 (germline): MDHEN, SYDVKM. V was shortened by 8 bases and J by 0 bases, with 11 bases between the two germline ends. The CDR3 is 14 amino acids. The whole variable domain, remainder taken from reference TRBV28 and TRBJ2-4, is DVKVTQSSRYLVKRTGEKVFLECVQDMDHENMFWYRQDPGLGLRLIYFSYDVKMKEKGDIPEGYSVSREKKERFSLILESASTNQTSMYLCASYTGLAKNIQYFGAGTRLSVL.

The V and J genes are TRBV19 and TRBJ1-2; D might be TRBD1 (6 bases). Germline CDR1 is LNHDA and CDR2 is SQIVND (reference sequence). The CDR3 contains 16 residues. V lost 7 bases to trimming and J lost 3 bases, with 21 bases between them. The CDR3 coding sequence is TGTGCCAGTATCAACGTGGGACACAACACTGACTATGGCTACACCTTC. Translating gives CASINVGHNTDYGYTF.

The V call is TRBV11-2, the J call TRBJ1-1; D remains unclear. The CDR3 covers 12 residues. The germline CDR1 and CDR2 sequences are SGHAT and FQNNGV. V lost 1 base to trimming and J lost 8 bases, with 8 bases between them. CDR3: CASSLGSFEAFF. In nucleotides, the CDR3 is TGTGCCAGCAGCTTAGGCTCGTTCGAAGCTTTCTTT.

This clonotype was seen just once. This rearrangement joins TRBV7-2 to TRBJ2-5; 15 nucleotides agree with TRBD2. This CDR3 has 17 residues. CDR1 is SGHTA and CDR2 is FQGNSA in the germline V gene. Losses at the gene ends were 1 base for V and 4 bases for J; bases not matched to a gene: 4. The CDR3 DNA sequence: TGTGCCAGCAGCTTAGGGACTAGCGGGGGGGCAGGAGAGACCCAGTACTTC. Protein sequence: CASSLGTSGGAGETQYF.

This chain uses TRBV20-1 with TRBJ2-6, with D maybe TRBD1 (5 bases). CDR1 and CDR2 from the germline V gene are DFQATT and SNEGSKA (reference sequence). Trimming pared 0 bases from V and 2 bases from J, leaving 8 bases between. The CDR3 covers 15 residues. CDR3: CSAREKGPGANVLTF. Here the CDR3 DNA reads TGCAGTGCTAGAGAAAAGGGGCCTGGGGCCAACGTCCTGACTTTC.

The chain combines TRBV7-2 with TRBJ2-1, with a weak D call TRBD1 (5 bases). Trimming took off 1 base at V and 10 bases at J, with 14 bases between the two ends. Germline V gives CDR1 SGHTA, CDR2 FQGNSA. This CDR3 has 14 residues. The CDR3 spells CASSLGVQVPEQFF. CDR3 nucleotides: TGTGCCAGCAGCTTAGGGGTACAGGTTCCCGAGCAGTTCTTC.

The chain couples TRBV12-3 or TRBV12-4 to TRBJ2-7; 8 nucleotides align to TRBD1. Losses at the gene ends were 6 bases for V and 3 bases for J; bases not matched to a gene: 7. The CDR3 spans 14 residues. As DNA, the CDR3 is TGTGCCAGCAGGCTAGGGGGGACAGGCTACGAGCAGTACTTC. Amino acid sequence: CASRLGGTGYEQYF.

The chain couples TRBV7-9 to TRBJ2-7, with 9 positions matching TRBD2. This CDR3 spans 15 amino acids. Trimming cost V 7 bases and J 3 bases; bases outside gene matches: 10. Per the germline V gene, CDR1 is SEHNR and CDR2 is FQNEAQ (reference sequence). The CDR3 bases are TGTGCCAGCACCCAAGGGGCGGGGGGGATCTACGAGCAGTACTTC. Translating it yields CASTQGAGGIYEQYF.

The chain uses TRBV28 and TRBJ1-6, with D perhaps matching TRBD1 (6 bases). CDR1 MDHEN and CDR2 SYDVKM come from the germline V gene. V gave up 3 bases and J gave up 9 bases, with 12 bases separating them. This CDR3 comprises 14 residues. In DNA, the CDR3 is TGTGCCAGCAGTTTTGTCAGGGGTTCTTCACCCCTCCACTTT. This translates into CASSFVRGSSPLHF.